The 9 T cell receptor beta chains reported below all come from one sample, sequenced in a study of shared T cell receptors in the human thymus (dated by TCRdb to about 2021). The library was made by the immunoSEQ multiplex PCR assay. The table was pulled from immuneACCESS by TCRdb, which kept in-frame rearrangements only. Such tables lose some clones; where checked, under half of the loss comes from unresolved V genes, and the rest has no known cause. Within this sample are over 450,000 clones, with around 78% of them counted one time only. The ten largest account for about 0.014% of the sample. A further study also used this sample, focusing on human thymus T cells.

What was sequenced was thymocytes. The source of these receptors is a boy under two years old with a congenital heart defect. Donor details come from another sample of the same person, matched by shared clones.

The chain is built from TRBV27 and TRBJ2-1, with TRBD2 identical over 9 bases. After removal of 1 base from V and 9 bases from J, the junction contained 7 bases not matched to a gene. Per the germline V gene, CDR1 is MNHEY and CDR2 is SMNVEV (reference sequence). The CDR3 runs to 15 residues. The CDR3 coding sequence is TGTGCCAGCAGTTTATTCGGCGGGAGGGCCTTTGAGCAGTTCTTC. Amino acids: CASSLFGGRAFEQFF.

V usage is TRBV7-9 and J usage is TRBJ1-5; D possibly corresponds to TRBD1 (6 bases). Germline CDR1 is SEHNR and CDR2 is FQNEAQ (reference sequence). CDR3 size: 16 residues. The germline V and J ends were trimmed by 4 bases and 9 bases, with 22 bases remaining between them. The CDR3 loop reads CASSSGPYEGVRPQHF. In nucleotides, the CDR3 is TGTGCCAGCAGCTCGGGACCTTACGAGGGGGTTCGGCCCCAGCATTTT.

The V and J genes are TRBV4-3 and TRBJ1-2; no definite D call. The CDR3 covers 16 residues. CDR1 and CDR2 from the germline V gene are LGHNA and YSLEER. The germline V and J ends were trimmed by 3 bases and 7 bases, with 21 bases remaining between them. This CDR3 is CASSQAIEERCAGYTF. The CDR3 DNA sequence: TGCGCCAGCAGCCAGGCAATTGAGGAGAGGTGTGCTGGCTACACCTTC.

This clone was observed a single time. One end of the junction varies from germline; a read error may be responsible. The rearrangement joins TRBV11-2 to TRBJ1-6; 7 nucleotides match TRBD1. CDR1 is SGHAT, CDR2 FQNNGV, per germline. This CDR3 region has 16 residues. CDR3 nucleotide sequence: TGTGCCAGCAGCCCGCCCCGGATGACAGGGCCTTCAGCCCTCCACTTT. It encodes CASSPPRMTGPSALHF.

The V gene is TRBV7-8, the J gene TRBJ1-5, with 12 bases matching TRBD1. Per germline, CDR1 SGHVS and CDR2 FQNEAQ. Losses at the gene ends were 0 bases for V and 5 bases for J; bases not matched to a gene: 5. This CDR3 comprises 17 residues. CDR3 nucleotides: TGTGCCAGCAGCTTAGCCTGGGACAGGGGGCAAGATCAGCCCCAGCATTTT. Its protein product is CASSLAWDRGQDQPQHF.

This clone was counted a single time. The chain employs TRBV10-3 and TRBJ2-7; 10 bases fit TRBD1. The V segment lost 11 bases and the J segment 4 bases; nucleotides outside the gene matches: 8. There are 13 residues in the CDR3. Germline CDR1 reads ENHRY; CDR2 reads SYGVKD. The CDR3 coding sequence is TGTGCCGCCTCGGGACAGGGGACTTACGAGCAGTACTTC. This codes for CAASGQGTYEQYF.

The CDR3 region is CSAWDSYGYTF. In DNA, the CDR3 is TGCAGCGCTTGGGACAGCTATGGCTACACCTTC. The J gene is TRBJ1-2, the V gene TRBV29-1, with 7 bases that match TRBD1. The CDR3 has 11 residues. The J segment lost 4 bases and the V segment lost 7 bases, leaving 3 bases of the junction unmatched. Per the germline V gene, CDR1 is SQVTM and CDR2 is ANQGSEA.

The gene calls are TRBV4-3 and TRBJ2-2; 12 nucleotides line up with TRBD1. Germline values: CDR1 LGHNA, CDR2 YSLEER. J lost 1 base, V lost 1 base, and 13 bases had no gene match. The CDR3 contains 21 residues. The chain's CDR3 is CASSQAPGQGAKSGNTGELFF. Here the CDR3 DNA reads TGCGCCAGCAGCCAAGCCCCGGGACAGGGGGCGAAAAGCGGGAACACCGGGGAGCTGTTTTTT.

V and J are TRBV4-3 and TRBJ1-2, with 11 bases matching TRBD1. This CDR3 contains 15 residues. CDR1 is LGHNA, CDR2 YSLEER, per germline. With 3 bases clipped from V and 2 bases from J, the junction kept 2 bases outside the gene matches. The CDR3 loop is CASSHRDRGNYGYTF. The CDR3 coding sequence is TGCGCCAGCAGCCACCGGGACAGGGGGAACTATGGCTACACCTTC.